The 14 T cell receptor beta chains below all came from one sample that was sequenced in a study of blood T cell repertoires in COVID-19. Produced via immunoSEQ multiplex PCR; TCRdb's table is partial and in-frame only. This sample has 85,000 to 100,000 clones, with roughly 70% found just once. Sequencing was carried out using peripheral blood. Receptors originate from a woman aged 55-69 years in a cohort sampled during active or convalescent COVID-19.

CDR3 protein: CASSTVLAGGETQYF. The CDR3 DNA reads as TGTGCCAGCAGCACCGTACTAGCGGGGGGCGAGACCCAGTACTTC. The rearrangement uses TRBV3-1 (or the pseudogene TRBV3-2) and TRBJ2-5; 12 positions agree with TRBD2. CDR1 is LGHDT, CDR2 YNNKEL, per germline (reference sequence). V gave up 5 bases and J gave up 5 bases; unmatched junction bases: 6. The CDR3 totals 15 residues.

The chain uses TRBV9 and TRBJ1-4; no reliable D call. CDR1 is SGDLS and CDR2 is YYNGEE in the germline V gene. Between the trimmed V and J ends, which lost 3 bases and 7 bases, there was a span of 16 bases. The CDR3 runs 15 residues. CDR3 sequence reads: CASSAYHPGGEKLFF. The CDR3, as DNA: TGTGCCAGCAGCGCTTACCATCCGGGTGGTGAAAAACTGTTTTTT. The complete variable domain, with remaining parts taken from reference TRBV9 and TRBJ1-4, reads DSGVTQTPKHLITATGQRVTLRCSPRSGDLSVYWYQQSLDQGLQFLIQYYNGEERAKGNILERFSAQQFPDLHSELNLSSLELGDSALYFCASSAYHPGGEKLFFGSGTQLSVL.

The V gene is TRBV4-2, the J gene TRBJ2-3; a weak D match, TRBD1 (5 bases). Trimming removed 6 bases at V and 3 bases at J, with 10 bases between. This CDR3 has 13 amino acids. Germline V gene data show CDR1 as LGHNA and CDR2 as YNFKEQ. In DNA, the CDR3 is TGTGCCAGCAGGCCCGCAGGGACAGATACGCAGTATTTT. Amino acids: CASRPAGTDTQYF.

J is TRBJ1-1 and V is TRBV4-1, with D perhaps matching TRBD1 (5 bases). CDR1 MGHRA and CDR2 YSYEKL come from the germline V gene. Between the trimmed V and J ends, which lost 1 base and 1 base, there was a span of 13 bases. The CDR3 has 16 residues. The CDR3 sequence is CASSQGAGWANTEAFF. CDR3 sequence (DNA): TGCGCCAGCAGCCAAGGGGCAGGGTGGGCGAACACTGAAGCTTTCTTT.

The rearrangement joins TRBV18 to TRBJ1-1; 8 bases agree with TRBD1. J was trimmed by 1 base and V by 6 bases; bases with no gene match: 10. The CDR3 spans 16 residues. Looked up from germline, CDR1 is KGHSH and CDR2 is LQKENI. In nucleotides, the CDR3 is TGTGCCAGCTCTCGAGGACAGGGTGGATGGAACACTGAAGCTTTCTTT. Translating gives CASSRGQGGWNTEAFF. Supplemented by reference TRBV18 and TRBJ1-1, the full variable domain reads NAGVMQNPRHLVRRRGQEARLRCSPMKGHSHVYWYRQLPEEGLKFMVYLQKENIIDESGMPKERFSAEFPKEGPSILRIQQVVRGDSAAYFCASSRGQGGWNTEAFFGQGTRLTVV.

The rearrangement links TRBV7-3 to TRBJ1-4; 9 positions match TRBD1. This CDR3 comprises 15 residues. V trimming: 5 bases; J trimming: 7 bases; junction bases outside the gene matches: 8. The V gene's germline CDR1 is SGHTA and CDR2 FQGTGA. CDR3 coding DNA: TGTGCCAGCAGCAAGACAGGGGGTCTGGGTGAAAAACTGTTTTTT. Translated: CASSKTGGLGEKLFF.

This clone was detected only a few times. At the DNA level, this CDR3 is encoded by other sequences in the same sample as well. V is TRBV5-1 and J is TRBJ1-1; weak D call: TRBD1 (6 bases). V gave up 4 bases and J gave up 4 bases, with 14 bases separating them. CDR1 and CDR2 (germline): SGHRS, YFSETQ. The length of the CDR3 is 14 residues. The CDR3 DNA follows: TGCGCCAGCAGCACAATCAGGGGAAGCACTGAAGCTTTCTTT. This codes for CASSTIRGSTEAFF.

The sample holds a few counts of this clone. DNA for the CDR3: TGTGCCAGCAGTTTGTGGGGGCACGAGCAGTACTTC. Residues: CASSLWGHEQYF. The gene calls are TRBV12-3 or TRBV12-4 and TRBJ2-7; a possible D gene is TRBD1 (6 bases). V was trimmed by 3 bases and J by 5 bases, leaving 8 bases between them. The length of the CDR3 is 12 residues.

This sequence joins TRBV6-5 and TRBJ2-6, with 8 bases identical to TRBD1. V was pared by 4 bases and J by 4 bases, with 3 bases of the junction left unmatched. The CDR3 spans 15 residues. Germline V CDR1 and CDR2: MNHEY, SVGAGI. The CDR3 bases are TGTGCCAGCAGTTCCCAGGGGGCCGGGGCCAACGTCCTGACTTTC. Amino acid sequence: CASSSQGAGANVLTF.

This chain links TRBV24-1 with TRBJ2-3, with D tentatively TRBD1 (5 bases). V was pared by 1 base and J by 1 base, with 8 bases between. CDR3 length: 15 amino acids. The germline CDR1 and CDR2 sequences are KGHDR and SFDVKD. The CDR3 protein is CATSDLGVGTDTQYF. For the CDR3, the DNA is TGTGCCACCAGTGATTTAGGGGTTGGCACAGATACGCAGTATTTT.

The chain couples TRBV6-2 or TRBV6-3 to TRBJ2-3; 8 nucleotides agree with TRBD2. The V gene end was trimmed by 5 bases and the J gene end by 2 bases; junction bases not matched to a gene: 9. This CDR3 is 16 amino acids long. CDR1 MNHEY and CDR2 SVGEGT come from the germline V gene. The CDR3 coding sequence is TGTGCCAGCAGTCCCAGAGGACTAGCCCTCACAGATACGCAGTATTTT. Translated, it gives CASSPRGLALTDTQYF.

In nucleotides, the CDR3 is TGTGCCAGCAGCTTTATGACAGGGGTACATGGCTACACCTTC. Translated, it gives CASSFMTGVHGYTF. V and J are TRBV5-8 and TRBJ1-2; 8 bases map to TRBD1. This CDR3 contains 14 residues. V lost 2 bases, J lost 6 bases, and 6 bases stayed unmatched. Germline V gene sequence: CDR1 SGHTS, CDR2 YDEGEE. Full variable domain (missing parts from reference TRBV5-8 and TRBJ1-2): EAGVTQSPTHLIKTRGQQATLRCSPISGHTSVYWYQQALGLGLQFLLWYDEGEERNRGNFPPRFSGRQFPNYSSELNVNALELEDSALYLCASSFMTGVHGYTFGSGTRLTVV.

A few counts support this clone. The chain combines TRBV7-2 with TRBJ1-2, with 10 bases aligning to TRBD1. Germline loops: CDR1 SGHTA, CDR2 FQGNSA. The CDR3 covers 14 residues. Germline trimming cut 5 bases from V and 4 bases from J; bases unmatched to any gene: 4. CDR3 nucleotide sequence: TGTGCCAGCAGCCCCCGGACAGGGGGCTATGGCTACACCTTC. It codes for CASSPRTGGYGYTF.

Here the CDR3 reads CASSLGLAGGPRTGELFF. The CDR3 nucleotides are TGCGCCAGCAGCTTGGGACTAGCGGGGGGGCCGAGGACCGGGGAGCTGTTTTTT. V usage is TRBV5-1 and J usage is TRBJ2-2, with 14 bases identical to TRBD2. Losses at the gene ends were 0 bases for V and 5 bases for J; bases not matched to a gene: 6. In germline, CDR1 is SGHRS, CDR2 YFSETQ. This CDR3 spans 18 amino acids.